The rows below give T cell receptor beta chains drawn from one sample of a study of blood T cell repertoires in COVID-19. The table came from immunoSEQ multiplex PCR; TCRdb's copy has only in-frame clones and leaves some out. The sample holds some 200,000 clones, 75% to 80% seen once. The specimen sequenced was peripheral blood. Receptors were obtained from a woman aged 45-60 years with active or convalescent COVID-19. Both conserved end residues are part of each CDR3. The order of the fields is clone size, J gene, V gene, D gene, CDR3 protein, CDR3 DNA. A D gene is named only where the DNA matches it firmly. Rows give clone size only sometimes, using once, few, many, or a class for an expanded clone.

-,TRBJ2-2,TRBV5-1,-,CASSLPGRTGELFF,TGCGCCAGCAGCTTGCCAGGGCGCACCGGGGAGCTGTTTTTT
-,TRBJ1-4,TRBV30,TRBD1,CASSQGAGEKLFF,TGTGCCTCCTCACAGGGGGCCGGTGAAAAACTGTTTTTT
-,TRBJ2-7,TRBV4-3,-,CASSKGGAGYEQYF,TGCGCCAGCTCGAAGGGGGGGGCGGGATACGAGCAGTACTTC
once,TRBJ2-1,TRBV5-1,TRBD1,CASSSEGQGNMYNEQFF,TGCGCCAGCAGCTCTGAAGGACAGGGGAATATGTACAATGAGCAGTTCTTC
once,TRBJ2-3,TRBV5-4,-,CASSLGTSTSTDTQYF,TGTGCCAGCAGCTTGGGCACCTCGACTAGCACAGATACGCAGTATTTT
-,TRBJ1-1,TRBV5-1,-,CASSLLGVGSTEAFF,TGCGCCAGCAGCTTGTTAGGGGTAGGTAGCACTGAAGCTTTCTTT
many,TRBJ1-5,TRBV18,TRBD1,CASSPPETGGPQPQHF,TGTGCCAGCTCACCTCCTGAAACAGGGGGACCTCAGCCCCAGCATTTT
-,TRBJ2-2,TRBV2,TRBD1,CASSRDRVNTGELFF,TGTGCCAGCAGTAGGGACAGAGTGAACACCGGGGAGCTGTTTTTT
few,TRBJ2-1,TRBV6-1,TRBD1,CASIDRGLTNEQFF,TGTGCCAGCATAGACAGGGGTTTGACCAATGAGCAGTTCTTC
few,TRBJ1-5,TRBV6-2/TRBV6-3,TRBD1,CASSYSARGRNQPQHF,TGTGCCAGCAGTTACTCCGCCAGGGGGCGGAATCAGCCCCAGCATTTT
-,TRBJ2-7,TRBV10-1,TRBD1,CASSESGTEFYEQYF,TGCGCCAGCAGTGAGTCGGGGACAGAATTCTACGAGCAGTACTTC
-,TRBJ2-2,TRBV7-7,TRBD1,CASSLSGGNTGELFF,TGTGCTAGCAGCTTATCAGGGGGAAACACCGGGGAGCTGTTTTTT
few,TRBJ2-7,TRBV5-3,TRBD2,CARSLGLAAHYRGEQYF,TGTGCCAGAAGCTTGGGACTAGCGGCTCATTATAGAGGCGAGCAGTACTTC
many,TRBJ2-1,TRBV6-2/TRBV6-3,TRBD2,CASSYSPVSGIYNEQFF,TGTGCCAGCAGTTACTCCCCTGTGAGCGGGATTTACAATGAGCAGTTCTTC
-,TRBJ1-4,TRBV2,TRBD1,CATSSGTVTEKLFF,TGTGCCACCTCCTCCGGGACAGTAACCGAAAAACTGTTTTTT
-,TRBJ1-2,TRBV7-9,-,CASSLGPGDTF,TGTGCCAGCAGCTTAGGCCCGGGAGACACCTTC
few,TRBJ2-1,TRBV19,TRBD1,CASSIGSGTGDNEQFF,TGTGCCAGTAGTATAGGGTCCGGGACAGGAGACAATGAGCAGTTCTTC
-,TRBJ1-1,TRBV6-5,-,CASSGQFTYSEAFF,TGTGCCAGCAGCGGACAATTCACGTATTCTGAAGCTTTCTTT
few,TRBJ1-2,TRBV5-8,-,CASSFRGYGYTF,TGTGCCAGCAGCTTCAGAGGGTATGGCTACACCTTC
-,TRBJ2-3,TRBV6-2/TRBV6-3,-,CASSYLGGASTDTQYF,TGTGCCAGCAGTTACTTGGGGGGGGCTAGCACAGATACGCAGTATTTT
-,TRBJ2-5,TRBV7-2,TRBD2,CASGGRGYQETQYF,TGTGCCAGCGGCGGGAGGGGGTACCAAGAGACCCAGTACTTC
once,TRBJ2-7,TRBV6-1,TRBD1,CASSDTGTGGAEQYF,TGTGCCAGCAGTGACACCGGGACAGGGGGCGCCGAGCAGTACTTC
-,TRBJ2-5,TRBV7-9,TRBD2,CASSLGAGGPGETQYF,TGTGCCAGCAGCTTAGGAGCGGGAGGGCCTGGGGAGACCCAGTACTTC
-,TRBJ1-2,TRBV24-1,TRBD1,CATSSGQGARYGYTF,TGTGCCACCAGTTCGGGACAGGGGGCGCGCTATGGCTACACCTTC
-,TRBJ2-1,TRBV16,-,CASSQLTRGGRGEQFF,TGTGCCAGCAGCCAATTGACTAGGGGGGGGCGGGGTGAGCAGTTCTTC
-,TRBJ1-3,TRBV7-2,TRBD1,CASSLRQGARGNTIYF,TGTGCCAGCAGCTTAAGACAGGGGGCGCGGGGAAACACCATATATTTT
few,TRBJ2-7,TRBV10-3,-,CAIKGEGEQYF,TGTGCCATCAAGGGGGAGGGCGAGCAGTACTTC
-,TRBJ1-6,TRBV30,-,CAWSGEEDSPLHF,TGTGCCTGGAGCGGGGAGGAGGATTCACCCCTCCACTTT
-,TRBJ1-1,TRBV18,TRBD1,CASSNRGGNTEAFF,TGTGCCAGCTCTAACAGGGGGGGGAACACTGAAGCTTTCTTT
-,TRBJ2-6,TRBV27,-,CASSLSGGAGANVLTF,TGTGCCAGCAGTTTATCGGGGGGAGCTGGGGCCAACGTCCTGACTTTC
-,TRBJ1-1,TRBV12-3/TRBV12-4,TRBD1,CASSPGQGQKAFF,TGTGCCAGCAGTCCCGGACAGGGGCAGAAAGCTTTCTTT
-,TRBJ2-1,TRBV6-2/TRBV6-3,TRBD2,CASSSPGLADSYNEQFF,TGTGCCAGCAGTTCACCCGGACTAGCGGACTCCTACAATGAGCAGTTCTTC
-,TRBJ1-1,TRBV11-2,TRBD1,CASSFHRDSRPEAFF,TGTGCCAGCAGCTTTCACCGGGACAGCCGGCCTGAAGCTTTCTTT
-,TRBJ2-7,TRBV4-2,TRBD2,CASSQDGGGLGTYEQYF,TGTGCCAGCAGCCAAGACGGGGGGGGACTAGGTACCTACGAGCAGTACTTC
-,TRBJ1-2,TRBV19,-,CASKEVEGYTF,TGTGCCAGTAAAGAGGTCGAGGGCTACACCTTC
-,TRBJ1-3,TRBV5-1,-,CASSPAGITGNTIYF,TGCGCCAGCAGCCCGGCAGGGATTACTGGAAACACCATATATTTT
-,TRBJ1-2,TRBV30,-,CAWSRDLGDGYTF,TGTGCCTGGAGTAGGGATCTCGGGGATGGCTACACCTTC
-,TRBJ1-3,TRBV4-2,-,CASSQDKRAGNTIYF,TGTGCCAGCAGCCAAGATAAGAGGGCTGGAAACACCATATATTTT
-,TRBJ1-2,TRBV7-6,-,CASSPYGNYGYTF,TGTGCCAGCAGCCCGTACGGGAACTATGGCTACACCTTC
-,TRBJ1-1,TRBV11-1,TRBD1,CASSPGTGDTEAFF,TGTGCCAGCAGTCCCGGGACAGGGGACACTGAAGCTTTCTTT
-,TRBJ2-3,TRBV5-4,-,CASSLEAPDTQYF,TGTGCCAGCAGCTTGGAAGCGCCAGATACGCAGTATTTT
-,TRBJ1-2,TRBV14,-,CASSQVTGHYGYTF,TGTGCCAGCAGCCAAGTTACAGGGCACTATGGCTACACCTTC
-,TRBJ1-3,TRBV3-1/TRBV3-2,TRBD1,CASSRDRAGNTIYF,TGTGCCAGCTCTAGGGACAGGGCCGGAAACACCATATATTTT
-,TRBJ2-7,TRBV6-5,TRBD1,CASSNTGTGSHEQYF,TGTGCCAGCAGTAACACCGGGACAGGGTCGCACGAGCAGTACTTC
-,TRBJ2-7,TRBV5-5,-,CASSRTRPSHDEQYF,TGTGCCAGCAGCCGGACTCGCCCCAGTCACGACGAGCAGTACTTC
-,TRBJ2-7,TRBV19,TRBD1,CASSLRQGRNEQYF,TGTGCCAGTAGTCTTCGACAGGGGAGGAACGAGCAGTACTTC
-,TRBJ2-3,TRBV19,-,CASMREPQDTQYF,TGTGCCAGTATGAGGGAGCCCCAAGATACGCAGTATTTT
-,TRBJ1-5,TRBV4-3,-,CASSQLGEGQPQHF,TGCGCCAGCAGCCAGCTAGGGGAGGGACAGCCCCAGCATTTT
-,TRBJ1-3,TRBV19,TRBD1,CASSSTGGSGNTIYF,TGTGCCAGTAGTTCGACAGGGGGCTCTGGAAACACCATATATTTT
-,TRBJ2-1,TRBV6-2/TRBV6-3,-,CASSSDWASQQFF,TGTGCCAGCAGCTCGGACTGGGCAAGTCAGCAGTTCTTC
-,TRBJ2-5,TRBV11-2,TRBD1,CASSLRGQSQETQYF,TGTGCCAGCAGTCTAAGGGGACAGAGCCAAGAGACCCAGTACTTC
-,TRBJ1-1,TRBV24-1,-,CATSGAGGAFF,TGTGCCACCAGTGGAGCGGGGGGGGCTTTCTTT
-,TRBJ2-5,TRBV5-8,TRBD2,CASSLTPSGREVRETQYF,TGTGCCAGCAGCTTAACACCATCTGGGCGGGAGGTACGAGAGACCCAGTACTTC
-,TRBJ2-7,TRBV6-2/TRBV6-3,TRBD1,CASSTGTGSYEQYF,TGTGCCAGCAGCACCGGGACAGGATCCTACGAGCAGTACTTC
-,TRBJ2-5,TRBV30,-,CAWSVRGGIQETQYF,TGTGCCTGGAGTGTAAGGGGGGGAATTCAAGAGACCCAGTACTTC
-,TRBJ1-2,TRBV29-1,-,CSVEDTAGEGYTF,TGCAGCGTTGAAGATACGGCGGGGGAAGGCTACACCTTC
-,TRBJ2-5,TRBV9,TRBD2,CASSVTGLAGETQYF,TGTGCCAGCAGCGTAACGGGACTAGCGGGAGAGACCCAGTACTTC